This T cell receptor (beta chain) was retrieved from a study of blood T cell repertoires in COVID-19. Study at large: The study drew acute and convalescent COVID-19 samples from the United States, Italy and Spain. PBMCs, B-cell-depleted T cells, or T cells were the source of the cDNA or gDNA that made up the material.

The V gene's germline CDR1 is SGHNT and CDR2 YYREEE (reference sequence). J lost 4 bases, V lost 4 bases, and 16 bases had no gene match. The CDR3 is 17 residues long. Source study methods: Reference gene primer amplification yielded estimated nucleated cell counts. Only in-frame clones appear in the TCRdb table, and some are missing; sequencing was by immunoSEQ multiplex PCR. Clone size and the V and J calls come from that table; the DNA yielded D and trimming. This sample has 55,000 to 65,000 clones; roughly 88% occur once, and the top ten carry about 4.3%. The specimen was peripheral blood. The rearrangement links TRBV5-4 to TRBJ1-2, with 7 bases aligning to TRBD1. The origin of this receptor is a man aged 55-75 years with acute or convalescent COVID-19. CDR3 sequence (DNA): TGTGCCAGCAGCCCGGGGCTCAGGGGGGCCCCCTTCTATGGCTACACCTTC. Amino acid sequence: CASSPGLRGAPFYGYTF.